This TCR beta chain was sequenced in a study of early T cells in non-severe SARS-CoV-2 infection. On the study more broadly: Sequenced bulk RNA came from whole blood that was unsorted, and chains were unpaired. Study-level findings and limits: Anti-spike CD8 responses were favored in VDJdb matching, and private and CD4 specificities were missed.

The library protocol tagged individual cDNA molecules with unique molecular identifiers. One entry per CDR3 protein, called by TCRdb with MiXCR from the 5' RACE reads. The sample includes tens of thousands of distinct CDR3 sequences, 18% of them seen just once. The length of the CDR3 is 14 residues. Germline V gene sequence: CDR1 SGHTA, CDR2 FQGNSA. Trimming pared 5 bases from V and 4 bases from J, leaving 11 bases between. This clonotype has more than one count but fewer than ten. The antigen is not known. The source material was whole blood, sampled at baseline. The chain joins TRBV7-2 to TRBJ2-2, with D tentatively TRBD2 (6 bases). The clonotype originates from an adult who was a healthcare worker with PCR-confirmed SARS-CoV-2 infection or an uninfected control (not recorded which). The CDR3 region has the DNA TGTGCCAGCAGCCCGGGACTTACCACCGGGGAGCTGTTTTTT. This gives the protein CASSPGLTTGELFF.